This TCR beta chain emerged from a study of blood T cell repertoires in COVID-19. Study summary: Samples taken during acute and convalescent COVID-19 were collected in the United States, Italy and Spain. PBMCs, B-cell-depleted T cells, or T cells provided the cDNA or gDNA that made up the material.

The V gene's germline CDR1 is SGHRS and CDR2 YFSETQ. The CDR3 has 16 residues. Germline trimming cut 3 bases from V and 7 bases from J; bases unmatched to any gene: 6. Followed over time, Seattle patients had been enrolled while infection was active. Original handling: Nucleated cell counts were estimated from reference gene primer amplification. Data came from immunoSEQ multiplex PCR; TCRdb stores just in-frame clones and leaves some out. The V and J calls and clone size are taken from that table; D and trimming were inferred from the DNA. Of 450,000 or so clones in the sample, about 91% are singletons; the top ten hold about 1.6%.

The V and J genes are TRBV5-1 and TRBJ2-1; TRBD2 matches 14 bases. Material for sequencing was peripheral blood. The source of this sequence is a woman between 35 and 50 years old with COVID-19, enrolled during active disease. CDR3 DNA: TGCGCCAGCAGCTCTCGACTAGCGGGGGGGCCGAATGAGCAGTTCTTC. Translating it yields CASSSRLAGGPNEQFF.